The 8 T cell receptor beta chains below all came from one sample that was sequenced in a study of shared clonotypes between healthy human individuals. Naivety among CD8 cells was defined by CD45RO negativity and positive CCR7 selection, thereby excluding terminally differentiated effector memory CD45RA+ cells. Clones were read by immunoSEQ multiplex PCR, and TCRdb kept only the in-frame ones, dropping some. This table has about 2 million clones, about 95% appearing once. The sample consisted of naive CD8+ T cells sorted from blood. All receptors come from a man between 18 and 29 years old in good health.

The chain recombines TRBV7-2 with TRBJ2-7; TRBD1 matches 10 bases. With V trimmed by 6 bases and J by 3 bases, 11 bases remained unmatched. The CDR3 has 16 amino acids. The germline gives CDR1 SGHTA, CDR2 FQGNSA. CDR3: CASSKAAGTGVYEQYF. CDR3 sequence (DNA): TGTGCCAGCAGTAAGGCGGCCGGGACAGGGGTCTACGAGCAGTACTTC.

This sequence joins TRBV28 and TRBJ2-1; weak D call: TRBD1 (5 bases). V was clipped by 6 bases and J by 8 bases, with 17 bases between them. The CDR3 length is 14 residues. Germline CDR1 is MDHEN and CDR2 is SYDVKM. The DNA for the CDR3 is TGTGCCAGCAGAAAGGACATCTTAGAAGATGAGCAGTTCTTC. Translation gives CASRKDILEDEQFF.

CDR3 sequence: CASSSRDYLYNEQFF. As DNA, the CDR3 is TGTGCCAGCAGTTCCCGGGACTATCTTTACAATGAGCAGTTCTTC. V gene TRBV6-5 combines with J gene TRBJ2-1; 7 nucleotides agree with TRBD2. The CDR3 spans 15 residues. Germline CDR1 is MNHEY and CDR2 is SVGAGI. With V trimmed by 4 bases and J by 4 bases, 7 bases remained unmatched.

V usage is TRBV7-8 and J usage is TRBJ2-7; 14 bases fit TRBD2. The CDR3 runs 18 residues. The germline gives CDR1 SGHVS, CDR2 FQNEAQ. The trim removed 5 bases at V and 1 base at J, leaving 10 bases unmatched. The CDR3 here is CASSPGLAGAVGSYEQYF. CDR3 bases: TGTGCCAGCAGCCCGGGACTAGCGGGAGCCGTGGGGTCCTACGAGCAGTACTTC.

The chain links TRBV7-6 to TRBJ2-6, with D tentatively TRBD1 (6 bases). The germline V gene has CDR1 SGHVS and CDR2 FNYEAQ. Trimming took off 3 bases at V and 1 base at J, with 7 bases between the two ends. This CDR3 region has 15 residues. CDR3 residues: CASSFTGSGANVLTF. The CDR3 bases are TGTGCCAGCAGCTTCACAGGGTCTGGGGCCAACGTCCTGACTTTC. Drawing the rest from reference TRBV7-6 and TRBJ2-6, the complete variable domain is GAGVSQSPRYKVTKRGQDVALRCDPISGHVSLYWYRQALGQGPEFLTYFNYEAQQDKSGLPNDRFSAERPEGSISTLTIQRTEQRDSAMYRCASSFTGSGANVLTFGAGSRLTVL.

This clone was seen once. This chain joins TRBV5-4 and TRBJ2-7, with TRBD2 matching 7 bases. V lost 2 bases to trimming and J lost 3 bases; unmatched junction nucleotides: 8. Germline V gene lookup returns CDR1 SGHNT and CDR2 YYREEE (reference sequence). The CDR3 is 15 residues long. The CDR3 loop is CASSFPGTTYYEQYF. The CDR3 DNA reads TGTGCCAGCAGCTTCCCCGGGACTACCTACTACGAGCAGTACTTC.

A word on this clone: Additional DNA sequences in this sample encode the identical CDR3. The genes are TRBV2 and TRBJ2-7; TRBD1 might be the D (6 bases). Looked up from germline, CDR1 is SNHLY and CDR2 is FYNNEI. The CDR3 is 12 residues long. Trimming took 2 bases from V and 5 from J, leaving 7 bases between them. The CDR3 DNA follows: TGTGCCAGCAGTGAACAGGGGAACGAGCAGTACTTC. It translates to CASSEQGNEQYF.

About this clone itself: Germline and junction disagree at one end, which may indicate a read error. V usage is TRBV11-2 and J usage is TRBJ2-4; TRBD1 matches 9 bases. This CDR3 has 15 amino acids. Per germline, CDR1 SGHAT and CDR2 FQNNGV. CDR3: CASSLGQGVEKIQYF. CDR3 sequence (DNA): TGTGCCAGCAGCTTGGGACAGGGAGTCGAAAAGATTCAGTACTTC.